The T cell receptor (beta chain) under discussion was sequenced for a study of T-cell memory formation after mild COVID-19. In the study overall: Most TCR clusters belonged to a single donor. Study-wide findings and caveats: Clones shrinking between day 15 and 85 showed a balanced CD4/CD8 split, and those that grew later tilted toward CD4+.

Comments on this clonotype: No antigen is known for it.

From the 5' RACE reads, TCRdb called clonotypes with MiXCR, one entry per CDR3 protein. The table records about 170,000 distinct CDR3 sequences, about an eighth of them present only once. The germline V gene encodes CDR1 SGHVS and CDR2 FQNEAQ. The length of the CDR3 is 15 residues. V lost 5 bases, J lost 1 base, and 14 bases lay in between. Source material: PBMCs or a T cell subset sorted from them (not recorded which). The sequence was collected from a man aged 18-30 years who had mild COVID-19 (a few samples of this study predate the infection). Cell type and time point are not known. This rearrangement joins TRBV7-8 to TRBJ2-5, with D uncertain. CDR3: CASSPRSGLQETQYF. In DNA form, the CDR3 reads TGTGCCAGCAGCCCCCGTTCGGGCCTCCAAGAGACCCAGTACTTC.